Given below is one T cell receptor (beta chain) in context. This clonotype has at least ten counts. The antigen this receptor binds is unknown. No much larger clone is present one base from it, and per-base qualities are unavailable. According to the germline V gene (reference sequence), CDR1 reads MNHEY and CDR2 reads SMNVEV. Reading from cysteine to phenylalanine, the CDR3 counts 14 amino acids. The kept DNA is CDR3 alone, 42 bases in frame from the first base. Deletion took 7 bases off V and 2 bases off J, with a span of 15 bases between the germline ends. Libraries from unsorted PBMCs were made from 2 million PBMCs kept in RNAlater at -80 degrees C until RNA extraction. The multiple sclerosis patients were enrolled in a US clinical protocol that used magnetic resonance imaging to evaluate disease progression. Peripheral blood was subjected to Ficoll-Hypaque density gradient centrifugation to isolate PBMCs, which were then cryopreserved in liquid nitrogen.

cDNA synthesis used template-switch 5'RACE with a primer carrying a 10-nucleotide random unique molecular identifier tagging each TCR transcript. Each sequencing run produced over 180 million TCR-beta sequences covering 15-18 subjects. The RNeasy kit was used for extraction of total RNA. The KAPA Real-time Library Amplification kit was used to amplify TCR-beta VDJ regions with primers targeting the TCR constant region and the 5'RACE anchor. A first PCR added sample indexes and Illumina adaptors, and a second PCR then raised library yield. The roughly 650 bp TCR product was size-selected on a 2% E-gel SizeSelection system after Ampure bead purification. Before pooling, libraries had their quality checked on a Bioanalyzer, their concentration measured with Qubit, and their quantity determined with the Kapa Library Quantification kit. Paired-end 2 x 150 bp sequencing of the libraries was performed on an Illumina HiSeq 2500. To increase sequence diversity, about 23-32% phiX was spiked into each library pool. In the original analysis: The UMI-based MiGEC pipeline processed quality-filtered reads and removed over 75% of raw TCR sequences during error correction. IMGT germline references were used for alignment of VDJ genes, and clonotypes were defined by a unique CDR3 amino acid sequence together with V-J genes. VDJtools evaluated clonal expansion, Shannon diversity and CDR3 relatedness (CalcPairwiseDistances, ClusterSamples); CLCbio workbench built phylogenetic trees. A clone was classed as expanded if it had 8 or more unique UMIs, a cutoff based on coefficient-of-variation modelling across technical triplicates. The public reads were reprocessed in TCRdb via fastp at Q25 and MiXCR, keeping in-frame beta chains. Under each unique CDR3 protein, matching rows form one entry showing the most common genes and DNA. TCRdb, not the original authors, processed these V and J calls. This sample comprises over 50,000 distinct CDR3 sequences, 3% to 3.5% of them detected only once. The top ten hold approximately 6.3% of the sample.

These data originate in a study of neurological immune-mediated disorders (dated by TCRdb to about 2019). With respect to the entire study: Among the roughly 34 multiple sclerosis patients, relapsing-remitting MS was present in around 31 and secondary progressive MS was present in 3. The roughly 100 TCR-beta libraries covered PBMC samples along with longitudinal samples, technical triplicates, and paired sorted CD4+ and CD8+ T-cell subsets. The cohort comprised roughly 69 subjects: approximately 15 HAM/TSP patients, 35 or so multiple sclerosis patients and around 20 healthy controls. The study compared peripheral blood TCR-beta repertoires of HTLV-I-associated myelopathy (HAM/TSP) patients, multiple sclerosis patients and healthy controls using UMI-based sequencing.

The full study reports these points: The highest TCR clonal expansion was observed in HAM/TSP patients, whereas the lowest was observed in MS patients, even when compared with healthy controls. The MS cluster showed no association with clinical or MRI features, and the authors stated that larger cohorts are needed. Repertoires from 18 of 34 MS patients were grouped by phylogenetic analysis into a cluster of related CDR3 sequences, suggesting a possible repertoire-level signature. Expanded clones from different subjects shared no identical CDR3 amino acid sequences, which suggests that TCR-beta repertoires were private in all groups.

The specimen sequenced was PBMCs. This chain joins TRBV27 to TRBJ2-7; 5 matching bases give a weak D call of TRBD2. The sequence derives from a man aged 40-49 years with multiple sclerosis. The nucleotide sequence reads TGTGCCAGCACGGTCGCCAGGCGGGCCTACGAGCAGTACTTC. This sequence encodes CASTVARRAYEQYF.